These 26 T cell receptor beta chains originate from one sample sequenced in a study of CD8+ T cells in alopecia areata. Extracted from the samples, RNA was reverse transcribed into cDNA to serve as the sequencing template. Measured with immunoSEQ multiplex PCR; TCRdb has only the in-frame clones, and not every one. The data contain 150,000 or so clones, around 60% of them singletons. The material sequenced was CD4+ T cells sorted from blood, taken at week 0. The receptors originated from a human donor with alopecia areata.

The genes are TRBV4-1 and TRBJ1-2, with D possibly matching TRBD1 (5 bases). Trimming cost V 3 bases and J 2 bases, with 10 bases left between them. CDR1 is MGHRA and CDR2 is YSYEKL in the germline V gene. The CDR3 has 14 amino acids. This CDR3 is CASSQGTGNYGYTF. The CDR3 coding sequence is TGCGCCAGCAGCCAGGGGACGGGGAACTATGGCTACACCTTC.

CDR3 sequence: CAWRQRESSGANVLTF. Written as DNA, the CDR3 is TGTGCCTGGAGACAGAGGGAGTCCTCTGGGGCCAACGTCCTGACTTTC. The V and J genes are TRBV30 and TRBJ2-6, with D perhaps TRBD2 (5 bases). V was trimmed by 3 bases and J by 0 bases, leaving 12 bases between them. In germline, CDR1 is GTSNPN, CDR2 SVGIG (reference sequence). The CDR3 has 16 residues.

This clone has just one count. The gene calls are TRBV11-2 and TRBJ2-1, with D possibly TRBD2 on 5 matching bases. From germline, CDR1 is SGHAT and CDR2 FQNNGV. Between the trimmed V and J ends, which lost 5 bases and 11 bases, there was a span of 13 bases. The CDR3 consists of 12 residues. CDR3: CASSLFWEKQFF. The CDR3 DNA reads TGTGCCAGCAGCCTCTTTTGGGAGAAGCAGTTCTTC.

V and J are TRBV7-9 and TRBJ1-2; TRBD1 matches at 8 bases. With V trimmed by 5 bases and J by 5 bases, 4 bases remained unmatched. This CDR3 comprises 13 residues. Germline CDR1 is SEHNR and CDR2 is FQNEAQ (reference sequence). CDR3 sequence (DNA): TGTGCCAGCAGCCGACAGGGGATTTATGGCTACACCTTC. It encodes CASSRQGIYGYTF.

The chain links TRBV4-2 to TRBJ2-2; 12 positions match TRBD1. The CDR3 contains 16 residues. Germline V gives CDR1 LGHNA, CDR2 YNFKEQ. V lost 3 bases, J lost 5 bases, and 4 bases stayed unmatched. Here the CDR3 DNA reads TGTGCCAGCAGCCATGGGGGACAGGGGGCGACCGGGGAGCTGTTTTTT. It encodes CASSHGGQGATGELFF.

This clone was seen a handful of times. The chain combines TRBV29-1 with TRBJ1-2; 9 positions match TRBD1. Germline CDR1 is SQVTM and CDR2 is ANQGSEA. CDR3 length: 15 amino acids. V gave up 6 bases and J gave up 4 bases; unmatched junction bases: 12. The chain's CDR3 is CSVGQGSGASYGYTF. The CDR3 DNA follows: TGCAGCGTGGGACAGGGAAGCGGGGCTAGCTATGGCTACACCTTC.

V is TRBV9 and J is TRBJ2-1, with D unclear. Per the germline V gene, CDR1 is SGDLS and CDR2 is YYNGEE. Trimming took off 2 bases at V and 7 bases at J, with 13 bases between the two ends. The CDR3 spans 14 residues. The CDR3 DNA follows: TGTGCCAGCAGCGTTTCATTTGTGTGGAATGAGCAGTTCTTC. This sequence encodes CASSVSFVWNEQFF. The variable domain in full, with the rest retrieved from reference TRBV9 and TRBJ2-1, is DSGVTQTPKHLITATGQRVTLRCSPRSGDLSVYWYQQSLDQGLQFLIQYYNGEERAKGNILERFSAQQFPDLHSELNLSSLELGDSALYFCASSVSFVWNEQFFGPGTRLTVL.

The chain uses TRBV7-2 and TRBJ2-3; D is uncertain. The CDR3 has 14 residues. The germline gives CDR1 SGHTA, CDR2 FQGNSA. V was shortened by 5 bases and J by 4 bases, with 13 bases between the two germline ends. In nucleotides, the CDR3 is TGTGCCAGCAGCCCGGGCCCCGGAGCAGATACGCAGTATTTT. Residues: CASSPGPGADTQYF.

The rearrangement uses TRBV7-9 and TRBJ1-5; D unclear. Trimming left V 6 bases short and J 5 bases short, with 20 bases between. The CDR3 runs 16 residues. The germline CDR1 and CDR2 sequences are SEHNR and FQNEAQ (reference sequence). The CDR3 sequence: CASSLRGDGPYQPQHF. Written as DNA, the CDR3 is TGTGCCAGCAGTCTACGCGGAGACGGGCCCTATCAGCCCCAGCATTTT.

This rearrangement joins TRBV5-1 to TRBJ2-5; D is perhaps TRBD2 (6 bases). Germline V CDR1 and CDR2: SGHRS, YFSETQ. Trimming took 4 bases from V and 1 from J, leaving 11 bases between them. There are 14 residues in the CDR3. CDR3 coding DNA: TGCGCCAGCAGCCTGGGGACTTCCCAAGAGACCCAGTACTTC. This sequence encodes CASSLGTSQETQYF.

The V and J genes are TRBV5-1 and TRBJ2-2; a weak D match, TRBD1 (5 bases). The V gene's germline CDR1 is SGHRS and CDR2 YFSETQ. The CDR3 length is 14 residues. Trimming took 4 bases from V and 7 from J, leaving 14 bases between them. The CDR3 here is CASSLGQWGGELFF. In DNA form, the CDR3 reads TGCGCCAGCAGCCTAGGACAATGGGGCGGGGAGCTGTTTTTT.

The gene calls are TRBV5-6 and TRBJ1-2, with 7 bases aligning to TRBD1. The germline V gene encodes CDR1 SGHDT and CDR2 YYEEEE. The CDR3 contains 12 residues. V lost 4 bases and J lost 8; bases outside the gene matches: 5. In DNA form, the CDR3 reads TGTGCCAGCAGCCCGACAGGGATAGGCTACACCTTC. Its protein product is CASSPTGIGYTF.

This chain joins TRBV5-1 and TRBJ2-7, with TRBD2 matching over 7 bases. Germline CDR1 SGHRS, CDR2 YFSETQ. The CDR3 is 13 residues long. Trimming took 2 bases from V and 6 from J; bases not matched to a gene: 5. The CDR3 region is CASSFGEGGEQYF. The CDR3 region has the DNA TGCGCCAGCAGCTTTGGGGAGGGCGGCGAGCAGTACTTC.

The chain recombines TRBV27 with TRBJ2-2, with D uncertain. V lost 2 bases and J lost 3, with 7 bases in between. Germline CDR1 MNHEY, CDR2 SMNVEV (reference sequence). The CDR3 loop spans 14 amino acids. CDR3 nucleotide sequence: TGTGCCAGCAGTTTAAGCTGGGACACCGGGGAGCTGTTTTTT. Its translation is CASSLSWDTGELFF.

This clone was observed a handful of times. The gene calls are TRBV29-1 and TRBJ2-7; TRBD1 aligns across 7 bases. CDR1 and CDR2 (germline): SQVTM, ANQGSEA. This CDR3 is built from 13 residues. J was trimmed by 2 bases and V by 6 bases; bases with no gene match: 7. CDR3 residues: CSVSTGFPYEQYF. The CDR3 DNA is TGCAGCGTCTCGACAGGGTTCCCCTACGAGCAGTACTTC.

This chain uses TRBV11-2 with TRBJ2-1; the D is unclear. Trimming stripped 3 bases from V and 8 bases from J, with 11 bases between. This CDR3 region has 13 residues. CDR1 is SGHAT and CDR2 is FQNNGV in the germline V gene. This chain's CDR3 is CASSLYTQHEQFF. In DNA form, the CDR3 reads TGTGCCAGCAGCTTGTACACGCAGCATGAGCAGTTCTTC.

Points on this clone: The same CDR3 also results from other DNA sequences found in this sample. The genes are TRBV5-1 and TRBJ2-5; D is unclear. CDR3 size: 13 residues. Trimming shortened V by 0 bases and J by 1 base, and 4 bases separated the two germline ends. CDR1 and CDR2 (germline): SGHRS, YFSETQ. CDR3 sequence: CASSLGLQETQYF. The CDR3 DNA reads as TGCGCCAGCAGCTTGGGACTCCAAGAGACCCAGTACTTC.

The chain carries TRBV10-3 and TRBJ2-7; possible D gene TRBD2, 6 bases. The CDR3 runs to 16 residues. CDR1 and CDR2 from the germline V gene are ENHRY and SYGVKD. Trimming took off 2 bases at V and 6 bases at J, with 20 bases between the two ends. The DNA for the CDR3 is TGTGCCATCAGTGAGCCGAGGATCGCGCTAGCGACCGAGCAGTACTTC. Protein product: CAISEPRIALATEQYF.

This rearrangement joins TRBV2 to TRBJ2-7; 8 nucleotides align to TRBD2. V gave up 8 bases and J gave up 0 bases; unmatched junction bases: 9. The CDR3 is 15 residues long. The germline V gene encodes CDR1 SNHLY and CDR2 FYNNEI. The CDR3 region is CASLRPAGVSYEQYF. CDR3 in DNA: TGTGCCAGCCTCCGCCCAGCGGGGGTCTCCTACGAGCAGTACTTC.

The rearrangement links TRBV5-4 to TRBJ2-3, with D hard to call. V dropped 0 bases and J dropped 2 bases, with 4 bases sitting between them. The CDR3 is made up of 13 amino acids. The germline CDR1 and CDR2 sequences are SGHNT and YYREEE (reference sequence). CDR3 protein: CASSLEFTDTQYF. Here the CDR3 DNA reads TGTGCCAGCAGCTTGGAGTTCACAGATACGCAGTATTTT.

This clone was seen more than once but under ten times. This chain connects TRBV27 to TRBJ2-7; no clear D gene. Trimming stripped 3 bases from V and 9 bases from J, with 12 bases between. Germline V lookup: CDR1 MNHEY, CDR2 SMNVEV (reference sequence). This CDR3 contains 12 residues. CDR3 DNA sequence: TGTGCCAGCAGTTTTGGCCGACAAGCGCAGTACTTC. Translating gives CASSFGRQAQYF.

The gene calls are TRBV4-2 and TRBJ1-5; no clear D. This CDR3 has 15 amino acids. Germline assignment: CDR1 LGHNA and CDR2 YNFKEQ. Trimming removed 0 bases from V and 8 bases from J, with 14 bases in between. The CDR3 DNA reads as TGTGCCAGCAGCCAAGATCTTACAGCCATCAAGCCCCAGCATTTT. Translated, it gives CASSQDLTAIKPQHF.

The chain employs TRBV2 and TRBJ2-3, with 9 bases lining up with TRBD2. The CDR3 is 15 amino acids. J was trimmed by 4 bases and V by 6 bases; bases with no gene match: 8. Germline lookup yields CDR1 SNHLY and CDR2 FYNNEI. CDR3 protein: CASSYSGGRADTQYF. In DNA, the CDR3 is TGTGCCAGCAGCTACAGCGGGGGGAGGGCAGATACGCAGTATTTT.

This clone was found a few times. Here the CDR3 DNA reads TGCGCCAGCAGCCAGGGACATACAACTAATGAAAAACTGTTTTTT. This translates into CASSQGHTTNEKLFF. The chain joins TRBV5-1 to TRBJ1-4; perhaps TRBD1 as D (6 bases). The germline gives CDR1 SGHRS, CDR2 YFSETQ. This CDR3 contains 15 residues. Trimming pared 4 bases from V and 0 bases from J, leaving 10 bases between.

The chain employs TRBV29-1 and TRBJ1-2; D unclear. CDR1 SQVTM and CDR2 ANQGSEA come from the germline V gene. Between the trimmed V and J ends, which lost 4 bases and 4 bases, there was a span of 13 bases. The length of the CDR3 is 13 residues. CDR3 in DNA: TGCAGCGTTGGAGAGGCTTCCTCCTATGGCTACACCTTC. Encoded protein: CSVGEASSYGYTF.

This clone was observed once. The CDR3 DNA follows: TGCGCCAGCAGCTATTCCCCTAGCGGGGGGCCCCCCTACGAGCAGTACTTC. Its translation: CASSYSPSGGPPYEQYF. The gene calls are TRBV5-1 and TRBJ2-7; 11 bases line up with TRBD2. CDR1 is SGHRS and CDR2 is YFSETQ in the germline V gene. CDR3 length: 17 amino acids. J gave up 2 bases and V 3 bases, and 10 bases lay outside the gene matches.